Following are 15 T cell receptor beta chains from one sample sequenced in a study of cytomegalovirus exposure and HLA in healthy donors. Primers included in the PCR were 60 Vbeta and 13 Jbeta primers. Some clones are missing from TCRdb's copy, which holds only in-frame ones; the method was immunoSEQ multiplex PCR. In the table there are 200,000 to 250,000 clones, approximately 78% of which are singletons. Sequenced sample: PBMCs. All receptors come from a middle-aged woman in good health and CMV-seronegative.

CDR3 sequence: CASSPRGIQETQYF. CDR3 sequence (DNA): TGTGCCAGCTCACCGCGGGGGATCCAAGAGACCCAGTACTTC. This chain uses TRBV18 with TRBJ2-5, with 7 bases that match TRBD2. Germline-derived CDR1 and CDR2 are KGHSH and LQKENI. V was clipped by 3 bases and J by 1 base; unmatched bases: 2. CDR3 size: 14 residues.

Here the CDR3 reads CSVETPYNTGELFF. Here the CDR3 DNA reads TGCAGCGTTGAAACCCCCTACAACACCGGGGAGCTGTTTTTT. The chain combines TRBV29-1 with TRBJ2-2, with unresolved D. From germline, CDR1 is SQVTM and CDR2 ANQGSEA. CDR3 length: 14 residues. Trimming pared 2 bases from V and 2 bases from J, leaving 9 bases between.

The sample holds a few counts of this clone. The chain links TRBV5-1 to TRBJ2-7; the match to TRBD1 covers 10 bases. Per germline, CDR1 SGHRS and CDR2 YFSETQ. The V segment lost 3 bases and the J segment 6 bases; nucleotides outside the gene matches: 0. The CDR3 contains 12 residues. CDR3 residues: CASSWDRGEQYF. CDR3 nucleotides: TGCGCCAGCAGCTGGGACAGGGGCGAGCAGTACTTC. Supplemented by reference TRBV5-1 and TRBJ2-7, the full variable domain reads KAGVTQTPRYLIKTRGQQVTLSCSPISGHRSVSWYQQTPGQGLQFLFEYFSETQRNKGNFPGRFSGRQFSNSRSEMNVSTLELGDSALYLCASSWDRGEQYFGPGTRLTVT.

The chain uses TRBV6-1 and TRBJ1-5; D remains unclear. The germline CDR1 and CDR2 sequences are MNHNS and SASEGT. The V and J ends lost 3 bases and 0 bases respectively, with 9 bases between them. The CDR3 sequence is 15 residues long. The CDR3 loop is CASSDSYYSNQPQHF. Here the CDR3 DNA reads TGTGCCAGCAGTGACAGCTACTATAGCAATCAGCCCCAGCATTTT.

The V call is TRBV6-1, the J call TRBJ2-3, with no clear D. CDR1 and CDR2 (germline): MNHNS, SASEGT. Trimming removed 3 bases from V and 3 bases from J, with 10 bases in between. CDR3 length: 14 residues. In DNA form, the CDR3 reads TGTGCCAGCAGTGATCCGGGTTCTACAGATACGCAGTATTTT. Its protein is CASSDPGSTDTQYF.

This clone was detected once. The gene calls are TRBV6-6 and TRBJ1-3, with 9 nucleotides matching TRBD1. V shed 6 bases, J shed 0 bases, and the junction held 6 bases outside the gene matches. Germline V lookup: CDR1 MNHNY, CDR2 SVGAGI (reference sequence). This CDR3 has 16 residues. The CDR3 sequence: CASSSGTGRSGNTIYF. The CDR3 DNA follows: TGTGCCAGCAGCTCCGGGACAGGGCGCTCTGGAAACACCATATATTTT.

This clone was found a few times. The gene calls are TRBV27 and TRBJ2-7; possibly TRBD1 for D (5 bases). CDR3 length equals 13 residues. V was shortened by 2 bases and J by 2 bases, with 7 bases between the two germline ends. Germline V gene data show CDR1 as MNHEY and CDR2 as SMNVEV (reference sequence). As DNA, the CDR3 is TGTGCCAGCAGTTTACTGGACACCTACGAGCAGTACTTC. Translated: CASSLLDTYEQYF.

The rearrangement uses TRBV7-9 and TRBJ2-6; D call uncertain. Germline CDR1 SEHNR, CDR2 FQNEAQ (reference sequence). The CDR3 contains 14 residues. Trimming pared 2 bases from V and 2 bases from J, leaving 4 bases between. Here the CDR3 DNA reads TGTGCCAGCAGCTTAACGGCTGGGGCCAACGTCCTGACTTTC. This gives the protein CASSLTAGANVLTF.

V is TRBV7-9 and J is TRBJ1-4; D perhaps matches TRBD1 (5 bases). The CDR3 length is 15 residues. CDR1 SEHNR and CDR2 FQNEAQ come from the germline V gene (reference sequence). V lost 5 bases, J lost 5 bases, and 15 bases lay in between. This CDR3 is CASSAGHGLNEKLFF. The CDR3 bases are TGTGCCAGCAGCGCCGGACACGGATTAAATGAAAAACTGTTTTTT.

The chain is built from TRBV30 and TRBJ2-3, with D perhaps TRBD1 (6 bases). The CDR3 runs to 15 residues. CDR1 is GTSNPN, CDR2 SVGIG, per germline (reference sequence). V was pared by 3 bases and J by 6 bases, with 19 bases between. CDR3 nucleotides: TGTGCCTGGAGGAAGGACAGCACGATGGGGGATACGCAGTATTTT. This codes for CAWRKDSTMGDTQYF.

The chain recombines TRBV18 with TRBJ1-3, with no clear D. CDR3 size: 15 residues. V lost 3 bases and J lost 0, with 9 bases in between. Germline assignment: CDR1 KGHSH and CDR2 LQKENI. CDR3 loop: CASSPDSRSGNTIYF. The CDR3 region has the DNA TGTGCCAGCTCACCGGACTCCCGCTCTGGAAACACCATATATTTT.

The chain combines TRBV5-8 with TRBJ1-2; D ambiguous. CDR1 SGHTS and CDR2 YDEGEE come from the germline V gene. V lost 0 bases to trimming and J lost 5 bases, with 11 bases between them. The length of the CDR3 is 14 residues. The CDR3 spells CASSLGKGVYGYTF. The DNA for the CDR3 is TGTGCCAGCAGCTTGGGAAAGGGAGTGTATGGCTACACCTTC.

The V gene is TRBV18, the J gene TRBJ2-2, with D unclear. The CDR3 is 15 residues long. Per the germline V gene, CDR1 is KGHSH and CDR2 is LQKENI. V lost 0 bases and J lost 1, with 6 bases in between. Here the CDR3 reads CASSPPRQNTGELFF. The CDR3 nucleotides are TGTGCCAGCTCACCACCGCGGCAGAACACCGGGGAGCTGTTTTTT.

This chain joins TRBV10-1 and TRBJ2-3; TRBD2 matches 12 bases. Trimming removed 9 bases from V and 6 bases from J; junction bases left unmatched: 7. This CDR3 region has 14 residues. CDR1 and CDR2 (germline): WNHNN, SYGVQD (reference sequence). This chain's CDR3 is CARLAGGPCDTQYF. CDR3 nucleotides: TGCGCCAGGCTAGCGGGAGGGCCCTGCGATACGCAGTATTTT.

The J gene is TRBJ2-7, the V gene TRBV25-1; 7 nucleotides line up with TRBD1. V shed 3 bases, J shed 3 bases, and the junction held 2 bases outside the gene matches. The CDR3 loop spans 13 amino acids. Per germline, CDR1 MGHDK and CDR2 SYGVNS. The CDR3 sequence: CASSDPGGYEQYF. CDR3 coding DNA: TGTGCCAGCAGTGACCCAGGGGGCTACGAGCAGTACTTC.